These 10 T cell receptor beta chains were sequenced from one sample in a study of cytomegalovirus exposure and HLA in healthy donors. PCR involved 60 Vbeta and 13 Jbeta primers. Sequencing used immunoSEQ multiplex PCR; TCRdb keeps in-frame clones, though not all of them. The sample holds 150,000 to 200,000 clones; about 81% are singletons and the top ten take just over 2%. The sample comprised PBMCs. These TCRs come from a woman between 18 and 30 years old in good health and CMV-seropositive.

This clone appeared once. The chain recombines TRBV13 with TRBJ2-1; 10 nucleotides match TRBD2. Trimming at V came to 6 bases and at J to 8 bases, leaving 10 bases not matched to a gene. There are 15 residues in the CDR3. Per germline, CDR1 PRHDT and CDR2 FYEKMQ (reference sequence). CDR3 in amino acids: CASRPGTSVPHEQFF. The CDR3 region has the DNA TGTGCCAGCAGACCCGGGACTAGCGTTCCCCATGAGCAGTTCTTC.

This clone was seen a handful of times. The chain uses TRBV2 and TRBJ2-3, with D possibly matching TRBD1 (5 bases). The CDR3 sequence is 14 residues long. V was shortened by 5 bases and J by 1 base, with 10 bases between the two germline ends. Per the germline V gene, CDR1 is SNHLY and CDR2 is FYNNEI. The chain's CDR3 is CASSIRVRTDTQYF. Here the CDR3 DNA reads TGTGCCAGCAGTATCAGGGTCCGCACAGATACGCAGTATTTT.

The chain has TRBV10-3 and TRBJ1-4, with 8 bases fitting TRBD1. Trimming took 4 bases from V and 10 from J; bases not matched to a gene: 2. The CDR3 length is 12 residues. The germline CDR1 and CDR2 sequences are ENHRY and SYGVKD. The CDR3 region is CAISVDRGKLFF. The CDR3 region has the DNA TGTGCCATCAGTGTAGACAGGGGAAAACTGTTTTTT.

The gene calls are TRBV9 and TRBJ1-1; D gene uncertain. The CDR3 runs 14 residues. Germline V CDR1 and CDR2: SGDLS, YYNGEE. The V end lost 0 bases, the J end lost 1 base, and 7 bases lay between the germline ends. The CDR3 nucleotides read TGTGCCAGCAGCGTAGACGGCGGGAACACTGAAGCTTTCTTT. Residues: CASSVDGGNTEAFF. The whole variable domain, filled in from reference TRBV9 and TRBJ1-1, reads DSGVTQTPKHLITATGQRVTLRCSPRSGDLSVYWYQQSLDQGLQFLIQYYNGEERAKGNILERFSAQQFPDLHSELNLSSLELGDSALYFCASSVDGGNTEAFFGQGTRLTVV.

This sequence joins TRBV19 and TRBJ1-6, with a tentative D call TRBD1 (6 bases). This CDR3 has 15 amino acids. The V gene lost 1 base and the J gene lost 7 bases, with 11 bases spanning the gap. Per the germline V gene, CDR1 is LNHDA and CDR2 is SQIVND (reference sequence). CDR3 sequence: CASSIGGRGNSPLHF. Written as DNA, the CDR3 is TGTGCCAGTAGTATAGGCGGCAGGGGAAATTCACCCCTCCACTTT. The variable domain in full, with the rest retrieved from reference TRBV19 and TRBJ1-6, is DGGITQSPKYLFRKEGQNVTLSCEQNLNHDAMYWYRQDPGQGLRLIYYSQIVNDFQKGDIAEGYSVSREKKESFPLTVTSAQKNPTAFYLCASSIGGRGNSPLHFGNGTRLTVT.

The CDR3 protein is CAWGTGRYTDTQYF. The CDR3 coding sequence is TGTGCCTGGGGGACAGGGAGGTATACAGATACGCAGTATTTT. This rearrangement joins TRBV30 to TRBJ2-3, with 9 bases identical to TRBD1. This CDR3 contains 14 residues. Trimming removed 5 bases from V and 3 bases from J; junction bases left unmatched: 6. Germline V lookup: CDR1 GTSNPN, CDR2 SVGIG (reference sequence).

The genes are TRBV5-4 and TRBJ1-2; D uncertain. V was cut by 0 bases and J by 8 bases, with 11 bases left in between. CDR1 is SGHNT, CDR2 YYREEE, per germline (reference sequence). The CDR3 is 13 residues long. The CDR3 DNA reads TGTGCCAGCAGCTTGGAACACGCCAGGGGCTACACCTTC. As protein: CASSLEHARGYTF.

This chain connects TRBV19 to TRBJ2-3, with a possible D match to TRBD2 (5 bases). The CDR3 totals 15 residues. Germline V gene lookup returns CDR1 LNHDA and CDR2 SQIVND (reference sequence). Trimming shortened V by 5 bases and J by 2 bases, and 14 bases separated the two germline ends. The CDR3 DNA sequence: TGTGCCAGTAGTTTCAAGGACTTTTACACAGATACGCAGTATTTT. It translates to CASSFKDFYTDTQYF.

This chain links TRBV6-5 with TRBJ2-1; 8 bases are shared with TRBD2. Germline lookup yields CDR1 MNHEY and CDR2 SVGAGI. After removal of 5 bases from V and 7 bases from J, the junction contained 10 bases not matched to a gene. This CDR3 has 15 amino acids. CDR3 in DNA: TGTGCCAGCAGTCGCGGGGGGTTCGTCGGGAATGAGCAGTTCTTC. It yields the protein CASSRGGFVGNEQFF.

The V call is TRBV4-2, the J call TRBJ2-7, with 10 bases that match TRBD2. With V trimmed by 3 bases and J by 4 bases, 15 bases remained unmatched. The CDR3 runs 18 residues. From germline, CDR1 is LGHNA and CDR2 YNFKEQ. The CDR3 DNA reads TGTGCCAGCAGCCATTCCGGTGGAGGACTAGCGGACGAATACGAGCAGTACTTC. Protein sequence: CASSHSGGGLADEYEQYF.